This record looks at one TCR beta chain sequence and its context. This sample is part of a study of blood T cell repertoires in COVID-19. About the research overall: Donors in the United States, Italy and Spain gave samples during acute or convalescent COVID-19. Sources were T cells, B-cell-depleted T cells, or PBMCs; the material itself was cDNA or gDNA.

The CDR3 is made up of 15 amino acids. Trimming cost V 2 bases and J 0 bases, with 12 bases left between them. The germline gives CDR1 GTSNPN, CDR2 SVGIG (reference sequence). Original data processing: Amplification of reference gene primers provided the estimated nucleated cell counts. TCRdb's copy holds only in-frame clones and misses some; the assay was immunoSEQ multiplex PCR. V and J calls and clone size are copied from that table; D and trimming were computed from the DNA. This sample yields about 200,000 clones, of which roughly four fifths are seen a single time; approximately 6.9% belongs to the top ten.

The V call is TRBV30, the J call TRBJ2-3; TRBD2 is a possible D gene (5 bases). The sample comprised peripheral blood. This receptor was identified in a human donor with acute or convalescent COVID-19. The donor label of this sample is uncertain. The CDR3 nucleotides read TGTGCCTGGAGTACCCTAGCACCTAGCACAGATACGCAGTATTTT. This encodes CAWSTLAPSTDTQYF.